This TCR beta chain came from a study of prognosis after radiotherapy for stage I lung cancer. Germline loops: CDR1 PRHDT, CDR2 FYEKMQ (reference sequence). The CDR3 loop spans 15 amino acids. V lost 2 bases to trimming and J lost 9 bases, with 14 bases between them. This clonotype rates as medium-sized. Using two-round multiplex PCR, the authors amplified TCR beta CDR3 from genomic DNA. Round-one PCR had primers specific to each TRBV and TRBJ gene. MiXCR was run by TCRdb on the multiplex PCR reads, yielding one entry per CDR3 protein. The sample has 15,000 to 20,000 distinct CDR3 sequences, 40% to 55% seen once. Peripheral venous blood was drawn in approximately 6.5-milliliter volumes, with a draw taken at each of two separate time points.

This TCR came from a donor over 45 with non-small cell lung cancer. Here the sequenced sample was PBMCs, taken before or after stereotactic body radiation therapy (not recorded which). This chain links TRBV13 with TRBJ1-6, with a tentative D call TRBD1 (5 bases). The CDR3 spells CASSLSAGTGSPLHF. The CDR3 nucleotides are TGTGCCAGCAGCTTATCAGCGGGGACCGGTTCACCCCTCCACTTT.